The 30 T cell receptor beta chains below were found in one sample sequenced in a study of early T cells in non-severe SARS-CoV-2 infection. A single record per CDR3 protein comes from TCRdb applying MiXCR to the 5' RACE reads. The repertoire holds tens of thousands of distinct CDR3 sequences, with roughly 9% as singletons. The sequencing here drew on whole blood, taken at baseline. The source of these receptors is an adult who was a healthcare worker with PCR-confirmed SARS-CoV-2 infection or an uninfected control (not recorded which).

This clonotype was observed a handful of times. CDR3 DNA sequence: TGTGCCAGCTCACCTCAGAGGGAGAGGTATGAGCAGTTCTTC. This sequence encodes CASSPQRERYEQFF. This rearrangement joins TRBV18 to TRBJ2-1, with TRBD2 as a possible D gene (5 bases). The V end lost 3 bases, the J end lost 8 bases, and 14 bases lay between the germline ends. This CDR3 has 14 amino acids. The germline V gene has CDR1 KGHSH and CDR2 LQKENI.

The V and J genes are TRBV27 and TRBJ1-4; D unresolved. This CDR3 spans 16 amino acids. Per the germline V gene, CDR1 is MNHEY and CDR2 is SMNVEV (reference sequence). V gave up 7 bases and J gave up 0 bases, with 15 bases separating them. The CDR3 nucleotides read TGTGCCAGCAAAATGTCCTCTCCCGCAACTAATGAAAAACTGTTTTTT. This gives the protein CASKMSSPATNEKLFF.

This clonotype occurred a few times. The V call is TRBV19, the J call TRBJ2-1, with D possibly matching TRBD2 (6 bases). Germline loops: CDR1 LNHDA, CDR2 SQIVND (reference sequence). Trimming removed 5 bases from V and 8 bases from J, with 7 bases in between. The CDR3 consists of 11 residues. CDR3 nucleotides: TGTGCCAGTAGTGCGGGGTATGAGCAGTTCTTC. This encodes CASSAGYEQFF. The variable domain in full, completed from reference TRBV19 and TRBJ2-1, reads DGGITQSPKYLFRKEGQNVTLSCEQNLNHDAMYWYRQDPGQGLRLIYYSQIVNDFQKGDIAEGYSVSREKKESFPLTVTSAQKNPTAFYLCASSAGYEQFFGPGTRLTVL.

V and J are TRBV18 and TRBJ2-1, with 7 bases identical to TRBD2. Germline V CDR1 and CDR2: KGHSH, LQKENI. The CDR3 spans 14 residues. Trimming removed 6 bases from V and 1 base from J; junction bases left unmatched: 3. The CDR3 spells CASSRGGSYNEQFF. In DNA, the CDR3 is TGTGCCAGCTCCCGGGGAGGGTCCTACAATGAGCAGTTCTTC.

The table lists this clonotype with a few counts. This chain links TRBV12-3 or TRBV12-4 with TRBJ1-1; no firm D call. The V end was cut by 6 bases, the J end by 6 bases, with 14 bases between. This CDR3 region has 13 residues. The CDR3 sequence is CASSPSPGPEAFF. CDR3 sequence (DNA): TGTGCCAGCAGCCCCTCACCTGGCCCTGAAGCTTTCTTT.

This clonotype has a handful of counts. The genes are TRBV11-2 and TRBJ2-1, with TRBD2 identical over 9 bases. Germline CDR1 and CDR2: SGHAT and FQNNGV. There are 15 residues in the CDR3. V dropped 5 bases and J dropped 7; count of bases not matched to a gene: 9. The CDR3 loop is CASSPTGLAMNEQFF. In nucleotides, the CDR3 is TGTGCCAGCAGCCCCACCGGACTAGCGATGAATGAGCAGTTCTTC.

The chain has TRBV11-3 and TRBJ2-3; possibly TRBD1 for D (6 bases). CDR1 is SGHNT, CDR2 YENEEA, per germline. Trimming shortened V by 1 base and J by 7 bases, and 18 bases separated the two germline ends. The CDR3 loop spans 16 amino acids. DNA of the CDR3: TGTGCCAGCAGCTTAGTACAGGGAAAGGGGAGATATACGCAGTATTTT. It translates to CASSLVQGKGRYTQYF.

This clonotype was counted many times. The V call is TRBV12-5, the J call TRBJ2-7; tentatively, D is TRBD1 (5 bases). CDR1 is LGHNT and CDR2 is FRNRAP in the germline V gene. The CDR3 loop spans 13 amino acids. Trimming removed 4 bases at V and 1 base at J, with 8 bases between. The CDR3 here is CASGSTVSYEQYF. For the CDR3, the DNA is TGTGCTAGTGGTTCGACAGTGTCCTACGAGCAGTACTTC.

The genes are TRBV18 and TRBJ1-2; D remains unclear. Trimming removed 1 base at V and 2 bases at J, with 8 bases between. The CDR3 is 14 amino acids. Germline V gene data show CDR1 as KGHSH and CDR2 as LQKENI. The CDR3 bases are TGTGCCAGCTCACCACGAGGGAACAACTATGGCTACACCTTC. Its translation is CASSPRGNNYGYTF.

J is TRBJ2-3 and V is TRBV12-3 or TRBV12-4; TRBD1 aligns across 7 bases. CDR3 size: 16 residues. Trimming cost V 5 bases and J 5 bases; bases outside gene matches: 13. As DNA, the CDR3 is TGTGCCAGCAGTGAAAGACCCGGACAGGCGAGAGATACGCAGTATTTT. It yields the protein CASSERPGQARDTQYF.

V is TRBV27 and J is TRBJ2-7; the D gene is possibly TRBD1 (5 bases). This CDR3 spans 14 amino acids. V gave up 7 bases and J gave up 4 bases, with 17 bases separating them. CDR1 and CDR2 from the germline V gene are MNHEY and SMNVEV (reference sequence). CDR3 amino acids: CASNLGAVSYEQYF. The CDR3 region has the DNA TGTGCCAGCAACCTAGGGGCAGTCTCATACGAGCAGTACTTC.

This clonotype has more than one count but fewer than ten. The V and J genes are TRBV3-1 and TRBJ2-5, with D tentatively TRBD2 (5 bases). The V end was cut by 4 bases, the J end by 4 bases, with 16 bases between. Germline CDR1 and CDR2: LGHDT and YNNKEL (reference sequence). The length of the CDR3 is 15 residues. The CDR3 sequence: CASSPRTVKRETQYF. The CDR3 bases are TGTGCCAGCAGCCCCCGGACTGTAAAGCGAGAGACCCAGTACTTC.

CDR3 nucleotide sequence: TGCGCCAGCAGCTACGACAGGGCGAAGTCACCCCTCCACTTT. It yields the protein CASSYDRAKSPLHF. The chain couples TRBV5-1 to TRBJ1-6; 7 nucleotides agree with TRBD1. The CDR3 is 14 residues long. The V segment lost 3 bases and the J segment 10 bases; nucleotides outside the gene matches: 7. CDR1 and CDR2 from the germline V gene are SGHRS and YFSETQ.

This clonotype was observed a handful of times. The junction departs from the called germline gene at one end, perhaps through a read error. The chain uses TRBV7-7 and TRBJ2-1; possibly TRBD2 for D (6 bases). The germline V gene encodes CDR1 SSHAT and CDR2 FNYEAQ (reference sequence). CDR3 size: 13 residues. The CDR3 protein is CASSLAGSGEQFF. DNA of the CDR3: TGTGCTAGCAGCTTAGCAGGGAGCGGGGAGCAGTTCTTC.

The V gene is TRBV7-9, the J gene TRBJ2-3, with D perhaps given as TRBD1 or TRBD2 (5 bases each). This CDR3 has 14 residues. The V and J ends lost 2 bases and 8 bases respectively, with 14 bases between them. The germline V gene has CDR1 SEHNR and CDR2 FQNEAQ (reference sequence). CDR3 protein: CASSLPRDGTTQYF. As DNA, the CDR3 is TGTGCCAGCAGCTTACCCCGGGACGGCACTACGCAGTATTTT.

The chain recombines TRBV4-2 with TRBJ1-2, with D possibly matching TRBD1 (5 bases). This CDR3 region has 15 residues. V shed 2 bases and J shed 6 bases, with 16 bases lying between them. Germline V gene lookup returns CDR1 LGHNA and CDR2 YNFKEQ. The CDR3 is CASSQRSGGSHGYTF. The CDR3 coding sequence is TGTGCCAGCAGCCAAAGATCCGGGGGGAGCCATGGCTACACCTTC.

The J gene is TRBJ1-2, the V gene TRBV19; D remains unclear. This CDR3 is built from 12 residues. The germline gives CDR1 LNHDA, CDR2 SQIVND (reference sequence). Between the trimmed V and J ends, which lost 4 bases and 8 bases, there was a span of 11 bases. The CDR3 DNA reads TGTGCCAGTAGTAGCTTTAGTTACGGCTACACCTTC. This sequence encodes CASSSFSYGYTF.

This clonotype showed up just a few times. The rearrangement uses TRBV10-3 and TRBJ2-1; D gene uncertain. The V end lost 6 bases, the J end lost 5 bases, and 14 bases lay between the germline ends. This CDR3 region has 14 residues. CDR1 and CDR2 from the germline V gene are ENHRY and SYGVKD. CDR3 nucleotide sequence: TGTGCCATCAGATCTACGGACGGCCACAATGAGCAGTTCTTC. It encodes CAIRSTDGHNEQFF.

This clonotype was recorded a few times. The chain employs TRBV7-3 and TRBJ2-5, with D uncertain. V was cut by 0 bases and J by 4 bases, with 12 bases left in between. CDR3 size: 15 residues. CDR1 SGHTA and CDR2 FQGTGA come from the germline V gene. The CDR3 bases are TGTGCCAGCAGCTTAACGGGGTCTTCCGGAGAGACCCAGTACTTC. Protein sequence: CASSLTGSSGETQYF. Full variable domain (missing parts from reference TRBV7-3 and TRBJ2-5): GAGVSQTPSNKVTEKGKYVELRCDPISGHTALYWYRQSLGQGPEFLIYFQGTGAADDSGLPNDRFFAVRPEGSVSTLKIQRTERGDSAVYLCASSLTGSSGETQYFGPGTRLLVL.

This clonotype was seen a handful of times. The chain is built from TRBV20-1 and TRBJ1-1, with D uncertain. V gave up 2 bases and J gave up 8 bases, with 12 bases separating them. Germline CDR1 and CDR2: DFQATT and SNEGSKA (reference sequence). The CDR3 contains 12 residues. CDR3 in DNA: TGCAGTGCTAGACTACGCCGGAGCGAAGCTTTCTTT. It specifies CSARLRRSEAFF.

At least ten counts were recorded for this clonotype. The chain links TRBV18 to TRBJ2-5; the match to TRBD1 covers 11 bases. This CDR3 region has 15 residues. V shed 4 bases and J 2 bases; nucleotides not matched to a gene: 3. CDR1 and CDR2 from the germline V gene are KGHSH and LQKENI. The chain's CDR3 is CASSRGTGGQETQYF. The CDR3 nucleotides read TGTGCCAGCTCACGCGGGACAGGGGGACAAGAGACCCAGTACTTC.

The table lists this clonotype with many counts. The chain employs TRBV5-1 and TRBJ2-5; 7 bases fit TRBD1. The CDR3 has 14 amino acids. The junction had 6 bases not matched to a gene; V was cut back by 0 bases and J by 7 bases. The germline V gene encodes CDR1 SGHRS and CDR2 YFSETQ. As DNA, the CDR3 is TGCGCCAGCAGCTTGGCTGGGACAGAAGGGACCCAGTACTTC. Translated: CASSLAGTEGTQYF.

This clonotype was found many times. This chain connects TRBV4-1 to TRBJ2-5; 7 nucleotides align to TRBD2. CDR3 length: 13 amino acids. Germline CDR1 MGHRA, CDR2 YSYEKL. Losses at the gene ends were 3 bases for V and 4 bases for J; bases not matched to a gene: 2. CDR3 region: CASSQVAGETQYF. In DNA form, the CDR3 reads TGCGCCAGCAGCCAGGTAGCGGGAGAGACCCAGTACTTC.

Ten or more counts support this clonotype. The chain uses TRBV2 and TRBJ2-7; D remains ambiguous. CDR3 size: 14 residues. The germline gives CDR1 SNHLY, CDR2 FYNNEI. The ends were cut back, 2 bases at V and 5 bases at J, with 13 bases in the middle. The CDR3 is CASSEILGRHEQYF. In DNA, the CDR3 is TGTGCCAGCAGTGAAATCCTCGGACGGCACGAGCAGTACTTC.

V and J are TRBV12-3 or TRBV12-4 and TRBJ2-2, with D perhaps TRBD1 (5 bases). The CDR3 is 15 residues long. Deletions cut 3 bases from V and 1 base from J, with 9 bases between. The CDR3 DNA reads TGTGCCAGCAGTTTCCGAGACAGGAACACCGGGGAGCTGTTTTTT. The encoded protein is CASSFRDRNTGELFF.

This clonotype has a handful of counts. V is TRBV6-5 and J is TRBJ2-2; no clear D. The CDR3 totals 16 residues. V was shortened by 2 bases and J by 0 bases, with 10 bases between the two germline ends. The germline gives CDR1 MNHEY, CDR2 SVGAGI. DNA of the CDR3: TGTGCCAGCAGTTACCTTGGGGTTACGAACACCGGGGAGCTGTTTTTT. Translating it yields CASSYLGVTNTGELFF.

At least ten counts were recorded for this clonotype. This chain connects TRBV6-1 to TRBJ2-1; D gene ambiguous. The CDR3 has 15 residues. The V end was cut by 6 bases, the J end by 0 bases, with 12 bases between. Germline V gives CDR1 MNHNS, CDR2 SASEGT. CDR3 region: CASRRAEISYNEQFF. The CDR3 DNA reads TGTGCCAGCAGGAGAGCAGAGATCTCCTACAATGAGCAGTTCTTC.

This clonotype was detected a few times. V usage is TRBV10-3 and J usage is TRBJ1-3, with D maybe TRBD1 (5 bases). Germline CDR1 ENHRY, CDR2 SYGVKD. CDR3 size: 13 residues. V shed 10 bases and J shed 3 bases, with 13 bases lying between them. CDR3 protein: CATDGTSGNTIYF. In DNA form, the CDR3 reads TGTGCCACCGATGGGACGAGTGGAAACACCATATATTTT.

This clonotype showed up many times. This rearrangement joins TRBV5-1 to TRBJ2-1; D possibly corresponds to TRBD1 (5 bases). The CDR3 length is 13 residues. Germline assignment: CDR1 SGHRS and CDR2 YFSETQ. V dropped 0 bases and J dropped 9 bases, with 10 bases sitting between them. The CDR3 loop reads CASSLVQGGEQFF. In nucleotides, the CDR3 is TGCGCCAGCAGCTTGGTCCAGGGCGGTGAGCAGTTCTTC. Full variable domain (missing parts from reference TRBV5-1 and TRBJ2-1): KAGVTQTPRYLIKTRGQQVTLSCSPISGHRSVSWYQQTPGQGLQFLFEYFSETQRNKGNFPGRFSGRQFSNSRSEMNVSTLELGDSALYLCASSLVQGGEQFFGPGTRLTVL.

This clonotype was observed a few times. The rearrangement links TRBV19 to TRBJ1-2; D perhaps matches TRBD1 (6 bases). In germline, CDR1 is LNHDA, CDR2 SQIVND (reference sequence). The V and J ends lost 2 bases and 8 bases respectively, with 21 bases between them. The CDR3 covers 16 residues. The CDR3 sequence is CASSIIEGTPIHGYTF. CDR3 sequence (DNA): TGTGCCAGTAGTATAATTGAAGGGACACCCATACACGGCTACACCTTC.